The source of this T cell receptor beta chain is a study of blood T cell repertoires in COVID-19. Study overall: The United States, Italy and Spain provided the acute and convalescent COVID-19 samples. In each case, the material was cDNA or gDNA derived from T cells, B-cell-depleted T cells, or PBMCs.

In the authors' workflow: Using reference gene primer amplification, nucleated cell counts were estimated. The repertoire was sequenced with immunoSEQ multiplex PCR; TCRdb's copy has only in-frame clones and lacks some. D and trimming come from the DNA, and the V and J calls and clone size come from that table. The sample includes 100,000 to 150,000 clones, approximately 87% of them seen just once. This clone was counted a single time. Trimming removed 10 bases from V and 0 bases from J, with 7 bases in between. This CDR3 has 12 residues. Germline V gene sequence: CDR1 ENHRY, CDR2 SYGVKD. Sequencing used peripheral blood. V gene TRBV10-3 combines with J gene TRBJ1-3, with no clear D. The source of this sequence is a woman aged 50 to 60 with acute or convalescent COVID-19. The CDR3 DNA sequence: TGTGCCACTGAGAGCTCTGGAAACACCATATATTTT. Amino acid sequence: CATESSGNTIYF.